Sequencing of this T cell receptor beta chain was carried out in a study of T-cell memory formation after mild COVID-19. Overall study: There were largely donor-specific TCR clusters.

Using constant-segment primers, 5'RACE produced TCR alpha and TCR beta cDNA libraries carrying sample barcodes and UMIs. In TCRdb, the 5' RACE reads were re-called with MiXCR into one record per CDR3 protein. The data show around 90,000 distinct CDR3 sequences, approximately 13% seen once. This clonotype was detected only a few times. Its antigen is as yet unknown. Points from the study as a whole: The authors left the SARS-CoV-2 specificity of second-wave clones peaking on day 37 unconfirmed.

The sequence came from an adult woman who had mild COVID-19 (a few samples of this study predate the infection). Cell type and time point are not known. Source material: PBMCs or a T cell subset sorted from them (not recorded which).

Here the CDR3 reads CASSQDMAGLSYEQYF. In DNA, the CDR3 is TGCGCCAGCAGCCAAGATATGGCGGGCCTCTCCTACGAGCAGTACTTC. J is TRBJ2-7 and V is TRBV4-1, with TRBD2 as a possible D gene (5 bases). In germline, CDR1 is MGHRA, CDR2 YSYEKL. The CDR3 totals 16 residues. The ends were cut back, 0 bases at V and 0 bases at J, with 12 bases in the middle.